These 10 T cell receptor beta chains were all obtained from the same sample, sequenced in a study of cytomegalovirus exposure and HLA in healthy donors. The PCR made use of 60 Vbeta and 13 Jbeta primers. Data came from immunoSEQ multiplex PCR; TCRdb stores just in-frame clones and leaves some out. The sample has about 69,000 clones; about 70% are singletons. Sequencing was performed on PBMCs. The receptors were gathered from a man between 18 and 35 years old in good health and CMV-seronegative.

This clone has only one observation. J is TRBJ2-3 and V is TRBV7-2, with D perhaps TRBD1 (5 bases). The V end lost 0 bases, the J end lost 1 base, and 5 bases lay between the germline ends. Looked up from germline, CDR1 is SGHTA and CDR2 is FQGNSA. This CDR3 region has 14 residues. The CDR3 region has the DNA TGTGCCAGCAGCTTAGCAGGGGGCACAGATACGCAGTATTTT. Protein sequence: CASSLAGGTDTQYF.

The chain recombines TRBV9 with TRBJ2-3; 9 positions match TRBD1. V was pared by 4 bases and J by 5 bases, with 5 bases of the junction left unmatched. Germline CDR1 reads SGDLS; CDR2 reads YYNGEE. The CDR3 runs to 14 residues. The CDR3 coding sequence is TGTGCCAGCAGCCTGCGACAGGGGGAAGATACGCAGTATTTT. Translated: CASSLRQGEDTQYF. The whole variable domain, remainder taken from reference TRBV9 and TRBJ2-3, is DSGVTQTPKHLITATGQRVTLRCSPRSGDLSVYWYQQSLDQGLQFLIQYYNGEERAKGNILERFSAQQFPDLHSELNLSSLELGDSALYFCASSLRQGEDTQYFGPGTRLTVL.

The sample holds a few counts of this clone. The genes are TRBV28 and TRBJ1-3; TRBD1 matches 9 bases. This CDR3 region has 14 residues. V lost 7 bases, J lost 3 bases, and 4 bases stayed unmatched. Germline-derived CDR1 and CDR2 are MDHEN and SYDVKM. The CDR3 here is CASITGGSGNTIYF. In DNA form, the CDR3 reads TGTGCCAGCATCACAGGGGGCAGTGGAAACACCATATATTTT.

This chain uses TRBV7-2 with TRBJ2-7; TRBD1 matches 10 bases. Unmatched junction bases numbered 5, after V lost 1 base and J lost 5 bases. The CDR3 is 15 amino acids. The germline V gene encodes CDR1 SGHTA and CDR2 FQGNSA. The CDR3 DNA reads TGTGCCAGCAGCTTAGACGGGACAGGGGAGGACGAGCAGTACGTC. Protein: CASSLDGTGEDEQYV.

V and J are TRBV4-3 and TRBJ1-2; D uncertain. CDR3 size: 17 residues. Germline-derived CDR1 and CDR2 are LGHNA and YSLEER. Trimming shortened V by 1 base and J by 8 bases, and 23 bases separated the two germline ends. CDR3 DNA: TGCGCCAGCAGCCAAGTAGACCCCAGAGGGAACTATTACGGCTACACCTTC. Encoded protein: CASSQVDPRGNYYGYTF.

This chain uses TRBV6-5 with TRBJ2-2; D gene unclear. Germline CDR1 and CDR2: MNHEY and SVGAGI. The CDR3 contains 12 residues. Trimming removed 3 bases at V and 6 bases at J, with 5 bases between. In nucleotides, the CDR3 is TGTGCCAGCAGTTATCCCGCCGGGGAGCTGTTTTTT. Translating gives CASSYPAGELFF.

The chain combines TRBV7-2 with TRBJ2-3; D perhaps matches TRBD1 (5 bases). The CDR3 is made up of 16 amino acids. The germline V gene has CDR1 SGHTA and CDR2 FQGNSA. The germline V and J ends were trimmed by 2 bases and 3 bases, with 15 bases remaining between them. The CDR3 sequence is CASSLIAGHLTDTQYF. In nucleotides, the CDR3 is TGTGCCAGCAGCTTAATAGCCGGACACCTAACAGATACGCAGTATTTT.

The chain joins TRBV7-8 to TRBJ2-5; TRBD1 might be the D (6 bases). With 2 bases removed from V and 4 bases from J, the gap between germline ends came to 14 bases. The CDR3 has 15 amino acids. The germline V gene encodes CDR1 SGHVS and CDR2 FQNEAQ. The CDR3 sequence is CASSLILGAGETQYF. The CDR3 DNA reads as TGTGCCAGCAGCTTAATTTTGGGGGCGGGAGAGACCCAGTACTTC.

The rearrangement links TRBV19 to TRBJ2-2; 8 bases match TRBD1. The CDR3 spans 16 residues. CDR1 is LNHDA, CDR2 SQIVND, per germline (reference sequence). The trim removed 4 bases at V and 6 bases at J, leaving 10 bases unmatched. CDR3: CASSTPRTGKAGELFF. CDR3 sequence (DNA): TGTGCCAGTAGTACCCCTAGGACAGGGAAGGCCGGGGAGCTGTTTTTT.

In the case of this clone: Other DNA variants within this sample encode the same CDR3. CDR3 bases: TGTGCCAGCACTCCGGGCGGGGGAGGGCCCCTCCACTTT. Its translation: CASTPGGGGPLHF. The chain recombines TRBV5-7 with TRBJ1-6, with D maybe TRBD1 (5 bases). TRBV5-7 is an ORF, and what it does is uncertain. Trimming shortened V by 6 bases and J by 13 bases, and 17 bases separated the two germline ends. CDR3 size: 13 residues.